This TCR beta chain was sequenced during a study of blood T cell repertoires in COVID-19. Background on the study: Both acute and convalescent COVID-19 samples were obtained from the United States, Italy and Spain. T cells, B-cell-depleted T cells, or PBMCs provided the cDNA or gDNA that served as material.

V dropped 3 bases and J dropped 0 bases, with 9 bases sitting between them. CDR3 size: 15 residues. The germline gives CDR1 SGHVS, CDR2 FNYEAQ. As processed by the authors: The assay estimated nucleated cells by amplifying reference gene primers. This table comes from immunoSEQ multiplex PCR, and its TCRdb copy is limited to in-frame clones, with some not included. V and J calls and clone size are given by that table; D and trimming were obtained from the DNA. The sample shows a few hundred thousand clones, approximately 86% of them seen only once. The table lists this clone with a few counts. The sequence came from a man aged 25 to 40 with active or convalescent COVID-19. The chain recombines TRBV7-6 with TRBJ1-3; no definite D call. The sample comprised peripheral blood. The CDR3 region has the DNA TGTGCCAGCAGCTTGGGCCGGCGCTCTGGAAACACCATATATTTT. This gives the protein CASSLGRRSGNTIYF.